Listed below are T cell receptor beta chains from one sample, sequenced in a study of beta chain features in type 1 diabetes. Method: immunoSEQ multiplex PCR; TCRdb's copy keeps in-frame clones and lacks some. The sample has 300,000 to 350,000 clones, around 15% seen once. Material: central memory CD4+ T cells from blood. These receptors were taken from a man in his thirties or forties in good health. The CDR3 runs from the conserved cysteine through the conserved F or W. Each record gives: D gene, V gene, J gene, clone size, CDR3 DNA, CDR3 protein. D genes are given only for firm matches. Not every row has a clone size; where given, it reads once, few, many or a size class.

TRBD2	TRBV5-4	TRBJ2-3	few	TGTGCCAGCAGTTCATCCTTGGCGGGAGGGGCAGATACGCAGTATTTT	CASSSSLAGGADTQYF
TRBD1	TRBV4-2	TRBJ2-5	few	TGTGCCAGCAGCCTGGGACAGGGAGCGCAAGAGACCCAGTACTTC	CASSLGQGAQETQYF
TRBD1	TRBV7-9	TRBJ2-5	-	TGTGCCAGCAGCTTTTACGGGACAGGGGATGGTGTGACCCAGTACTTC	CASSFYGTGDGVTQYF
TRBD1	TRBV27	TRBJ1-5	few	TGTGCCAGCAGTTTATCGGGGACAGGCAATCAGCCCCAGCATTTT	CASSLSGTGNQPQHF
TRBD1	TRBV19	TRBJ1-5	few	TGTGCCAGTAATAAAGGGACAGCTTTCAATCAGCCCCAGCATTTT	CASNKGTAFNQPQHF
-	TRBV7-9	TRBJ1-5	many	TGTGCCAGCAGCTCAACAGGGAATCAGCCCCAGCATTTT	CASSSTGNQPQHF
-	TRBV28	TRBJ1-1	-	TGTGCCAGCAGTAAAGCCCTTCGGGTAGAAGCTTTCTTT	CASSKALRVEAFF
-	TRBV9	TRBJ1-2	-	TGTGCCAGCAGCGGTGCAGGGTTCTATGGCTACACCTTC	CASSGAGFYGYTF
-	TRBV28	TRBJ2-5	many	TGTGCCAGCAGTTTATGGGGTGTAGGACAGCTAGAGACCCAGTACTTC	CASSLWGVGQLETQYF
TRBD2	TRBV7-2	TRBJ2-1	many	TGTGCCAGCAGCTTACGCGGCCGGGGGGGCCAGGGTGAGCAGTTCTTC	CASSLRGRGGQGEQFF
TRBD2	TRBV11-2	TRBJ2-3	-	TGTGCCAGCAGCTTAGTAGCGGGGACCACAGATACGCAGTATTTT	CASSLVAGTTDTQYF
TRBD2	TRBV7-6	TRBJ2-3	few	TGTGCCAGCAGCCTCAGACTAGCGGGAGAGTATACAGATACGCAGTATTTT	CASSLRLAGEYTDTQYF
-	TRBV4-1	TRBJ2-5	few	TGCGCCAGCAGCCAAGCTCCCACAGGGTGGGGAGAGACCCAGTACTTC	CASSQAPTGWGETQYF
-	TRBV18	TRBJ2-3	few	TGTGCCAGCTCAAACCGGGGGAGCACAGATACGCAGTATTTT	CASSNRGSTDTQYF
TRBD1	TRBV7-9	TRBJ2-1	many	TGTGCCAGCAGCCGGACAGGCGGCATATATGAGCAGTTCTTC	CASSRTGGIYEQFF
-	TRBV4-1	TRBJ2-5	-	TGCGCCAGCAGCTCCAGGGAGACCCAGTACTTC	CASSSRETQYF
-	TRBV6-5	TRBJ1-3	-	TGTGCCAGCAGTTACTCGTGGACAGCCGGAAACACCATATATTTT	CASSYSWTAGNTIYF
-	TRBV27	TRBJ1-3	-	TGTGCCAGCAGTCGGGGGGGTACTGGAAACACCATATATTTT	CASSRGGTGNTIYF
TRBD1	TRBV29-1	TRBJ1-3	many	TGCAGCGTTTCTTCAGGGGGGACTGGAAACACCATATATTTT	CSVSSGGTGNTIYF
-	TRBV7-2	TRBJ2-7	medium-sized	TGTGCCAGCAGTTTTGGACAGATCTCCTACGAGCAGTACTTC	CASSFGQISYEQYF
-	TRBV5-4	TRBJ1-5	-	TGTGCCAGCAGCCTTCAAGGCGGGACCAATCAGCCCCAGCATTTT	CASSLQGGTNQPQHF
TRBD2	TRBV11-3	TRBJ2-1	few	TGTGCCAGCAGTCCGACTCGGGGGGGCTACAATGAGCAGTTCTTC	CASSPTRGGYNEQFF
-	TRBV7-2	TRBJ2-7	few	TGTGCCAGCAGCTTAGGAGGCAGGAAGGACTACGAGCAGTACTTC	CASSLGGRKDYEQYF
-	TRBV5-8	TRBJ2-5	few	TGTGCCAGCAGCTCGGCGGGCGGCCTTATGAAAGAGACCCAGTACTTC	CASSSAGGLMKETQYF
-	TRBV4-1	TRBJ1-3	-	TGCGCCAGCAGCCAGGAAGATTGGAGGGGGTTCGGCTCTGGAAACACCATATATTTT	CASSQEDWRGFGSGNTIYF
-	TRBV6-6	TRBJ1-2	-	TGTGCCAGCTCCCCCCCGCGGAGCTATGGCTACACCTTC	CASSPPRSYGYTF
-	TRBV5-1	TRBJ2-2	-	TGCGCCAGCAGAATCACAGGGACGGACACCGGGGAGCTGTTTTTT	CASRITGTDTGELFF
-	TRBV29-1	TRBJ2-1	few	TGCAGCGTTGTGTCCGGGGGCGGGGAGCAGTTCTTC	CSVVSGGGEQFF
TRBD2	TRBV4-1	TRBJ2-1	few	TGCGCCAGCAGCCGGAAAGCCGGGACTAGCGGGGGCGTCAATGAGCAGTTCTTC	CASSRKAGTSGGVNEQFF
TRBD2	TRBV7-9	TRBJ2-5	many	TGTGCCAGCAGGGAAGCCGGGAGGGAGACCCAGTACTTC	CASREAGRETQYF
-	TRBV7-7	TRBJ2-1	few	TGTGCCAGCAGCTTAACCCTTAGCCACGATGAGCAGTTCTTC	CASSLTLSHDEQFF
-	TRBV19	TRBJ1-4	-	TGTGCCAGTGCTAGGACTGGGCAACTGTTTTTT	CASARTGQLFF
-	TRBV2	TRBJ2-3	few	TGTGCCAGCAGTCAATCCGGGACTAGCACAGATACGCAGTATTTT	CASSQSGTSTDTQYF
TRBD1	TRBV28	TRBJ1-5	-	TGTGCCAGCAGTTTACACCGGGACAGGGTCAATCAGCCCCAGCATTTT	CASSLHRDRVNQPQHF
TRBD1	TRBV19	TRBJ1-5	once	TGTGCCAGTAAGCTAGACAGGGAAGGAGTTCAGCCCCAGCATTTT	CASKLDREGVQPQHF
TRBD1	TRBV6-5	TRBJ2-7	-	TGTGCCAGCAGTCGCGACAGGGGGCGACAGTACTTC	CASSRDRGRQYF
-	TRBV28	TRBJ1-1	-	TGTGCCAGCAGGTCGGGGGAGGTGGGCACTGAAGCTTTCTTT	CASRSGEVGTEAFF
TRBD1	TRBV7-7	TRBJ2-5	few	TGTGCCAGCCAGCCGGGACAGGGGGGGAAGACCCAGTACTTC	CASQPGQGGKTQYF
-	TRBV25-1	TRBJ2-5	-	TGTGCCAGCAGTAGGGTCGGGACACAAAAACAAGAGACCCAGTACTTC	CASSRVGTQKQETQYF
-	TRBV28	TRBJ1-1	-	TGTGCCAGCAGTTTGTCACAGGGTGTCACTGAAGCTTTCTTT	CASSLSQGVTEAFF
-	TRBV19	TRBJ1-5	-	TGTGCCAGTAGTATGATTAACAGTTATAGCAATCAGCCCCAGCATTTT	CASSMINSYSNQPQHF
-	TRBV10-3	TRBJ2-7	few	TGTGCCATCAGGGCCCTCAATTCATACGAGCAGTACTTC	CAIRALNSYEQYF
TRBD2	TRBV10-3	TRBJ2-1	-	TGTGCCAGCAGTTCACAACGACTAGCGGGAGGACGGTACAATGAGCAGTTCTTC	CASSSQRLAGGRYNEQFF
-	TRBV2	TRBJ2-1	-	TGTGCCAGCAGTTACCTCTCCTACAATGAGCAGTTCTTC	CASSYLSYNEQFF
TRBD1	TRBV2	TRBJ2-5	-	TGTGCCAGCACTACACTCGGACAGGGGGTGACCCAGTACTTC	CASTTLGQGVTQYF
-	TRBV11-2	TRBJ2-5	-	TGTGCCAGCAGCTCCGGACTACCGTCTGAGACCCAGTACTTC	CASSSGLPSETQYF
-	TRBV5-4	TRBJ2-3	few	TGTGCCAGCAGCGTTCGGAACACTCAGGGTGGGGATACGCAGTATTTT	CASSVRNTQGGDTQYF
-	TRBV7-8	TRBJ1-2	-	TGTGCCAGCAGCTTAGACAGGTTATATGGCTACACCTTC	CASSLDRLYGYTF
-	TRBV9	TRBJ1-4	few	TGTGCCAGCAGCGTAAGTGCGGGAAGGGATGAAAAACTGTTTTTT	CASSVSAGRDEKLFF
-	TRBV25-1	TRBJ1-6	few	TGTGCCAGCAGTGAACCCCTAGGTCTAAATTCACCCCTCCACTTT	CASSEPLGLNSPLHF
-	TRBV19	TRBJ2-2	-	TGTGCCAGTCGGGACCAATCAACCGGGGAGCTGTTTTTT	CASRDQSTGELFF
-	TRBV4-2	TRBJ2-2	few	TGTGCCAGCAGCCAAGAACATCGGGGCTTAGAAACCGGGGAGCTGTTTTTT	CASSQEHRGLETGELFF
-	TRBV7-9	TRBJ1-2	-	TGTGCCAGCAGCTTAGGCATTAACTATGGCTACACCTTC	CASSLGINYGYTF
-	TRBV11-2	TRBJ1-1	few	TGTGCCAGCAGCGAACAGAACACTGAAGCTTTCTTT	CASSEQNTEAFF
-	TRBV14	TRBJ1-4	-	TGTGCCAGCAGCCGGCTAACCGCCCATGAAAAACTGTTTTTT	CASSRLTAHEKLFF
-	TRBV19	TRBJ2-2	-	TGTGCCAGTAGTATAGTCGCAGCGAACACCGGGGAGCTGTTTTTT	CASSIVAANTGELFF
TRBD1	TRBV19	TRBJ2-3	few	TGTGCCAGTAGTAACCCGGGGGACAGGGGAACGCAGTATTTT	CASSNPGDRGTQYF
-	TRBV6-6	TRBJ1-4	-	TGTGCCAGCGCCACAGTTGAAAAACTGTTTTTT	CASATVEKLFF